A single sample gave rise to the 19 T cell receptor beta chains below, sequenced in a study of blood T cell repertoires in COVID-19. Profiling relied on immunoSEQ multiplex PCR, and the TCRdb table lists in-frame clones only, not all of them. The sample shows fewer than 350,000 clones, around 89% of them seen only once. Sequencing was performed on peripheral blood. The receptors derive from a man in his forties or fifties with acute or convalescent COVID-19.

The chain carries TRBV6-1 and TRBJ1-2; D call uncertain. Trimming shortened V by 1 base and J by 2 bases, and 8 bases separated the two germline ends. Germline V gene data show CDR1 as MNHNS and CDR2 as SASEGT. This CDR3 has 14 amino acids. The CDR3 reads CASSEDGRNYGYTF. CDR3 sequence (DNA): TGTGCCAGCAGTGAAGATGGCAGGAACTATGGCTACACCTTC.

This chain links TRBV5-1 with TRBJ1-1, with 9 bases lining up with TRBD1. V lost 2 bases and J lost 5; bases outside the gene matches: 16. The germline CDR1 and CDR2 sequences are SGHRS and YFSETQ. The CDR3 is 18 amino acids. CDR3 coding DNA: TGCGCCAGCAGCTTTTCCGGACAGGGGCGAGCCGTTGAAACTGAAGCTTTCTTT. Translated: CASSFSGQGRAVETEAFF.

This sequence joins TRBV7-9 and TRBJ2-3, with D possibly being TRBD1 (6 bases). CDR1 and CDR2 (germline): SEHNR, FQNEAQ (reference sequence). Trimming took off 5 bases at V and 4 bases at J, with 13 bases between the two ends. The CDR3 totals 14 residues. The CDR3 here is CASSLGQSADTQYF. CDR3 sequence (DNA): TGTGCCAGCAGCCTCGGACAGAGCGCAGATACGCAGTATTTT. The entire variable domain, with the rest obtained from reference TRBV7-9 and TRBJ2-3, is as follows: DTGVSQNPRHKITKRGQNVTFRCDPISEHNRLYWYRQTLGQGPEFLTYFQNEAQLEKSRLLSDRFSAERPKGSFSTLEIQRTEQGDSAMYLCASSLGQSADTQYFGPGTRLTVL.

V and J are TRBV6-5 and TRBJ1-1; unclear D gene. V lost 2 bases to trimming and J lost 5 bases, with 12 bases between them. Looked up from germline, CDR1 is MNHEY and CDR2 is SVGAGI. This CDR3 comprises 14 residues. CDR3 region: CASSYILSRTEAFF. CDR3 bases: TGTGCCAGCAGTTACATACTTTCGAGGACTGAAGCTTTCTTT.

In its sample, this clone was seen a few times. The chain carries TRBV7-8 and TRBJ1-5; no reliable D call. The V and J ends lost 7 bases and 6 bases respectively, with 16 bases between them. Germline-derived CDR1 and CDR2 are SGHVS and FQNEAQ. The CDR3 totals 14 residues. The CDR3 DNA reads as TGTGCCAGCACTTGGCAGGTAGGAGGTCAGCCCCAGCATTTT. Amino acid sequence: CASTWQVGGQPQHF.

This clone was seen only once. This chain links TRBV5-1 with TRBJ2-7, with 8 positions matching TRBD1. Germline V CDR1 and CDR2: SGHRS, YFSETQ. The trim removed 0 bases at V and 1 base at J, leaving 3 bases unmatched. The CDR3 loop spans 15 amino acids. Here the CDR3 reads CASSLEGTGSYEQYF. CDR3 in DNA: TGCGCCAGCAGCTTGGAGGGGACAGGTTCCTACGAGCAGTACTTC.

The rearrangement uses TRBV2 and TRBJ2-1; 8 bases align to TRBD1. V lost 3 bases, J lost 7 bases, and 11 bases stayed unmatched. The CDR3 consists of 16 residues. Germline V CDR1 and CDR2: SNHLY, FYNNEI. The CDR3 region has the DNA TGTGCCAGCAGTGAGGGGGGACAGGCTACCCTTAATGAGCAGTTCTTC. It is translated as CASSEGGQATLNEQFF.

Details on this clone: This specimen includes other DNA sequences encoding the same CDR3. The chain employs TRBV5-1 and TRBJ1-4; 9 bases match TRBD1. Germline V gene lookup returns CDR1 SGHRS and CDR2 YFSETQ. There are 14 residues in the CDR3. The V segment lost 0 bases and the J segment 6 bases; nucleotides outside the gene matches: 0. CDR3 region: CASSLDRGHEKLFF. The DNA for the CDR3 is TGCGCCAGCAGCTTGGACAGGGGGCATGAAAAACTGTTTTTT.

This clone occurred once. The chain is built from TRBV25-1 and TRBJ1-2; D is possibly TRBD1 (5 bases). V dropped 2 bases and J dropped 6 bases, with 16 bases sitting between them. Germline V gene sequence: CDR1 MGHDK, CDR2 SYGVNS. This CDR3 has 15 residues. The CDR3 DNA reads as TGTGCCAGCAGTGAACACGCACCCAGGGTAAATGGCTACACCTTC. Its protein is CASSEHAPRVNGYTF.

The rearrangement links TRBV27 to TRBJ2-7, with D maybe TRBD1 (5 bases). This CDR3 comprises 15 residues. Germline-derived CDR1 and CDR2 are MNHEY and SMNVEV (reference sequence). Trimming cost V 5 bases and J 2 bases, with 16 bases left between them. The CDR3 sequence is CASSRSQWGTYEQYF. Here the CDR3 DNA reads TGTGCCAGCAGTCGGTCTCAGTGGGGCACCTACGAGCAGTACTTC.

This clone is a singleton in its sample. The chain combines TRBV18 with TRBJ1-2, with 7 bases aligning to TRBD1. CDR1 is KGHSH, CDR2 LQKENI, per germline. V was pared by 2 bases and J by 7 bases, with 4 bases of the junction left unmatched. There are 13 residues in the CDR3. CDR3 DNA: TGTGCCAGCTCACCAGAGGGGGCGAGTGGCTACACCTTC. It is translated as CASSPEGASGYTF.

The chain links TRBV4-2 to TRBJ1-1; D is unclear. The CDR3 has 17 amino acids. Trimming pared 0 bases from V and 1 base from J, leaving 15 bases between. The germline CDR1 and CDR2 sequences are LGHNA and YNFKEQ. CDR3 amino acids: CASSQDGRVWGNTEAFF. CDR3 DNA: TGTGCCAGCAGCCAAGATGGGAGGGTGTGGGGGAACACTGAAGCTTTCTTT.

In DNA, the CDR3 is TGTGCCAGCAGTTACCCACCGGACAGGGGAAGCACTGAAGCTTTCTTT. Translation gives CASSYPPDRGSTEAFF. The V call is TRBV6-5, the J call TRBJ1-1; TRBD1 aligns across 9 bases. The CDR3 covers 16 residues. Germline lookup yields CDR1 MNHEY and CDR2 SVGAGI. V lost 2 bases, J lost 4 bases, and 8 bases stayed unmatched.

This clone was seen only a few times. The chain couples TRBV3-1 (or the pseudogene TRBV3-2) to TRBJ1-2; D is ambiguous. The V end was cut by 1 base, the J end by 8 bases, with 8 bases between. The CDR3 consists of 12 residues. Germline V gives CDR1 LGHDT, CDR2 YNNKEL (reference sequence). CDR3 amino acids: CASSQGIAGYTF. The DNA of the CDR3 is TGTGCCAGCAGCCAAGGCATAGCAGGCTACACCTTC.

This rearrangement joins TRBV2 to TRBJ2-1, with 9 nucleotides matching TRBD2. Losses at the gene ends were 3 bases for V and 4 bases for J; bases not matched to a gene: 4. The CDR3 is 15 amino acids. The germline V gene encodes CDR1 SNHLY and CDR2 FYNNEI. CDR3 nucleotides: TGTGCCAGCAGTGATGGACTAGCGCCTTACAATGAGCAGTTCTTC. Amino acid sequence: CASSDGLAPYNEQFF. The complete variable domain, with remaining parts taken from reference TRBV2 and TRBJ2-1, reads EPEVTQTPSHQVTQMGQEVILRCVPISNHLYFYWYRQILGQKVEFLVSFYNNEISEKSEIFDDQFSVERPDGSNFTLKIRSTKLEDSAMYFCASSDGLAPYNEQFFGPGTRLTVL.

This chain uses TRBV6-1 with TRBJ2-7; D remains ambiguous. Germline V gene lookup returns CDR1 MNHNS and CDR2 SASEGT. The CDR3 length is 15 residues. With 0 bases removed from V and 4 bases from J, the gap between germline ends came to 13 bases. The CDR3 reads CASSEAPGTVYEQYF. The CDR3 region has the DNA TGTGCCAGCAGTGAAGCACCTGGTACGGTTTACGAGCAGTACTTC.

The genes are TRBV6-5 and TRBJ1-2; 8 bases are a match to TRBD1. Trimming took 8 bases from V and 7 from J; bases not matched to a gene: 9. Germline CDR1 reads MNHEY; CDR2 reads SVGAGI. The CDR3 totals 13 residues. CDR3 loop: CASDRDRNFGYTF. CDR3 DNA: TGTGCCAGCGACCGGGACAGGAATTTTGGCTACACCTTC.

This clone has just one count. The chain recombines TRBV2 with TRBJ1-2; the D gene is possibly TRBD1 (6 bases). Germline values: CDR1 SNHLY, CDR2 FYNNEI. This CDR3 comprises 15 residues. V was cut by 2 bases and J by 9 bases, with 19 bases left in between. CDR3 sequence: CASSETLDSWASYTF. CDR3 nucleotides: TGTGCCAGCAGTGAAACCCTGGACAGTTGGGCGAGCTACACCTTC.

This chain connects TRBV19 to TRBJ2-3; TRBD1 aligns across 9 bases. V lost 4 bases to trimming and J lost 4 bases; unmatched junction nucleotides: 6. CDR3 length equals 15 residues. The germline CDR1 and CDR2 sequences are LNHDA and SQIVND (reference sequence). The CDR3: CASSTTGGRSDTQYF. DNA of the CDR3: TGTGCCAGTAGTACAACAGGGGGCCGATCAGATACGCAGTATTTT.